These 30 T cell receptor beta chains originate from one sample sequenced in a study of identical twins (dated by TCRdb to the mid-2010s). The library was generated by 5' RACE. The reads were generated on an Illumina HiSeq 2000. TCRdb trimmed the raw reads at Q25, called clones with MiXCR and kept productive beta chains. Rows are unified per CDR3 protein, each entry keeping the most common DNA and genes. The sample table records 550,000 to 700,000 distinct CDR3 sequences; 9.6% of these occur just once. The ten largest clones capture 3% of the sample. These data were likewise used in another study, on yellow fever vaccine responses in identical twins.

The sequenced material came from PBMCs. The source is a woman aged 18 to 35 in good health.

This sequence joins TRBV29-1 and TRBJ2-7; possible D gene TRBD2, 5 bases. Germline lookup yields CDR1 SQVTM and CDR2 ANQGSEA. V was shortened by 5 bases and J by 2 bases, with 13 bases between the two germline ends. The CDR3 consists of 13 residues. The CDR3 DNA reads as TGCAGCGTTTTAGACGGACTCACCTACGAGCAGTACTTC. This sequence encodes CSVLDGLTYEQYF.

The CDR3, as DNA: TGTGCCAGCAGCCAAGATCTGGAGACACCGGACGAGCAGTACTTC. Translation: CASSQDLETPDEQYF. The genes are TRBV4-2 and TRBJ2-7; D not certain. The CDR3 loop spans 15 amino acids. Deletions cut 0 bases from V and 5 bases from J, with 14 bases between. Per the germline V gene, CDR1 is LGHNA and CDR2 is YNFKEQ.

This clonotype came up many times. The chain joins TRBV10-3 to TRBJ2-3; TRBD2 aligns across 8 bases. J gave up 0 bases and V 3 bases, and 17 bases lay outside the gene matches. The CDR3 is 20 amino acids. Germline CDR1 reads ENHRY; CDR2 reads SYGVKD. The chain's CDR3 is CAISDRAGAPGSLSTDTQYF. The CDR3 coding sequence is TGTGCCATCAGTGACAGAGCGGGGGCACCCGGCTCCCTTAGCACAGATACGCAGTATTTT.

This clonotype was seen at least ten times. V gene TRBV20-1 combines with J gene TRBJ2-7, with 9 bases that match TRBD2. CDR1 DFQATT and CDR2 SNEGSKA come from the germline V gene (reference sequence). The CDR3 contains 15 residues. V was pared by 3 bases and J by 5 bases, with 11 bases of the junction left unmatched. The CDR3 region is CSASRPSGNRDEQYF. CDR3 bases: TGCAGTGCTAGTCGGCCTAGCGGGAATAGAGACGAGCAGTACTTC.

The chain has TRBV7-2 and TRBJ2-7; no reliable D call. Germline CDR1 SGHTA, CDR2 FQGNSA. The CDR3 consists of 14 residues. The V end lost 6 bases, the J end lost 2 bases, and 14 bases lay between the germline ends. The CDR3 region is CASRSGIGPYEQYF. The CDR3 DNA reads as TGTGCCAGCAGGTCGGGCATTGGGCCCTACGAGCAGTACTTC.

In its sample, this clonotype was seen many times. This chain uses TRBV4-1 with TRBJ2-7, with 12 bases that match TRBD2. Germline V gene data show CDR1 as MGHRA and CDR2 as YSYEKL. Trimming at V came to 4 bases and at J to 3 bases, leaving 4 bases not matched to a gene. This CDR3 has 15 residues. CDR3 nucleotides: TGCGCCAGCAGCCTTCGACTAGCGGGGGTCTACGAGCAGTACTTC. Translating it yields CASSLRLAGVYEQYF.

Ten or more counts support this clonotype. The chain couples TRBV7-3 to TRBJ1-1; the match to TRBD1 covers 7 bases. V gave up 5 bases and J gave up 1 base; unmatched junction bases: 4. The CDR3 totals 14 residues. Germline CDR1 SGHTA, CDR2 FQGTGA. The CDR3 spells CASSQDRRNTEAFF. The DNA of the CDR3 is TGTGCCAGCAGCCAGGACAGGAGGAACACTGAAGCTTTCTTT.

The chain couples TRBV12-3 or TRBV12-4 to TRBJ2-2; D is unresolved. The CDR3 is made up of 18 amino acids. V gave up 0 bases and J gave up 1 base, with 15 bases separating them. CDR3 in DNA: TGTGCCAGCAGTTTAGCGCGAGTTTCGCGGAGGAACACCGGGGAGCTGTTTTTT. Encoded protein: CASSLARVSRRNTGELFF.

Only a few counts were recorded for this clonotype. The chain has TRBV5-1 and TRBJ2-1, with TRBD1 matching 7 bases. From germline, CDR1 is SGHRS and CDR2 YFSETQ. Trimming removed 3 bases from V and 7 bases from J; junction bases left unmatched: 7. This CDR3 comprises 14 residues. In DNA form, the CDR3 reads TGCGCCAGCAGCTATGGACAGGCAACTAATGAGCAGTTCTTC. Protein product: CASSYGQATNEQFF.

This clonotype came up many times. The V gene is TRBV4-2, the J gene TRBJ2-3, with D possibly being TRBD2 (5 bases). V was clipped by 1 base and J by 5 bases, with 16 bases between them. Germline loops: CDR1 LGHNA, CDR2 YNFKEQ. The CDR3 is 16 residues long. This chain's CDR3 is CASSQGGTGSRDTQYF. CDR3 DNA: TGTGCCAGCAGCCAAGGGGGAACGGGATCGAGAGATACGCAGTATTTT.

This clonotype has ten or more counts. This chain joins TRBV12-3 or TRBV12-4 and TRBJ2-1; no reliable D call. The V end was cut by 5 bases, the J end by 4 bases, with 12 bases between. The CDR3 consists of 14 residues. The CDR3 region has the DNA TGTGCCAGCAGTCCCGAGAGTCGTTACAATGAGCAGTTCTTC. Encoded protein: CASSPESRYNEQFF.

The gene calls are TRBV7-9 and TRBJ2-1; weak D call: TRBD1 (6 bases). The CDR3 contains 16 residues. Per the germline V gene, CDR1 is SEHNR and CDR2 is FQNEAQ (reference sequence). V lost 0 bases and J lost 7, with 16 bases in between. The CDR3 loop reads CASSLAGAGAGNEQFF. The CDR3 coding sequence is TGTGCCAGCAGCTTAGCGGGGGCAGGGGCAGGGAATGAGCAGTTCTTC.

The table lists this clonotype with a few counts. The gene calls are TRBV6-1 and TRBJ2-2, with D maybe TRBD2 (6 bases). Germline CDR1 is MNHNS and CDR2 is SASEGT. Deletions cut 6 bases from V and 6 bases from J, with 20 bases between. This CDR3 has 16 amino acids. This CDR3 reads CASSPDSLANPGELFF. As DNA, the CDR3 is TGTGCCAGCAGCCCAGATTCTCTAGCGAATCCCGGGGAGCTGTTTTTT.

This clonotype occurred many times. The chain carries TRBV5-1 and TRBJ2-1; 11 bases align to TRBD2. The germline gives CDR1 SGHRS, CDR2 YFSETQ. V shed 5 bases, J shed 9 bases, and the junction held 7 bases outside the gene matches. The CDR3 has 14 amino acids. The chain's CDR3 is CASSLAGGLGEQFF. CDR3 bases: TGCGCCAGCAGTTTAGCGGGGGGGCTCGGTGAGCAGTTCTTC.

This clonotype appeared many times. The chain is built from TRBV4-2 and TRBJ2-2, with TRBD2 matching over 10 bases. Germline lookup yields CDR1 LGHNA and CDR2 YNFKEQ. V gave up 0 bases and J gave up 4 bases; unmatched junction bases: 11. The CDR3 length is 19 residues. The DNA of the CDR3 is TGTGCCAGCAGCCAAGAAACTGGGGGACTAGCGTGGGGCACCGGGGAGCTGTTTTTT. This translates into CASSQETGGLAWGTGELFF.

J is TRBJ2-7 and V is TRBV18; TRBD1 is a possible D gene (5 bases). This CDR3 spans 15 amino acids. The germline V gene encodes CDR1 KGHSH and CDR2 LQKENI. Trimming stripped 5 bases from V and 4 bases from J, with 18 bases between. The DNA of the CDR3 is TGTGCCAGCTCAGATCGACAGAGAACACTTTACGAGCAGTACTTC. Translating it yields CASSDRQRTLYEQYF.

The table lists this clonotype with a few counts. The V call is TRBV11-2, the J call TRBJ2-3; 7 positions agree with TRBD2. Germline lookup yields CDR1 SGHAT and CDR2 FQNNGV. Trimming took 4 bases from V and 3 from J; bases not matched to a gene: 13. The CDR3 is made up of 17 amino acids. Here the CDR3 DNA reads TGTGCCAGCAGCTCTCCCGGACTAGGGATTGGAACAGATACGCAGTATTTT. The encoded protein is CASSSPGLGIGTDTQYF.

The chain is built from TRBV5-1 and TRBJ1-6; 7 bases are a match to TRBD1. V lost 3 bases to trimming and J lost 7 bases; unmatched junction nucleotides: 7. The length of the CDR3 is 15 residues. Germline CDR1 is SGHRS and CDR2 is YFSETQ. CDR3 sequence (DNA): TGCGCCAGCAGCTGGGGTGACAGGGTAAATTCACCCCTCCACTTT. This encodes CASSWGDRVNSPLHF. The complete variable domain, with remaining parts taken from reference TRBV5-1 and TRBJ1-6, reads KAGVTQTPRYLIKTRGQQVTLSCSPISGHRSVSWYQQTPGQGLQFLFEYFSETQRNKGNFPGRFSGRQFSNSRSEMNVSTLELGDSALYLCASSWGDRVNSPLHFGNGTRLTVT.

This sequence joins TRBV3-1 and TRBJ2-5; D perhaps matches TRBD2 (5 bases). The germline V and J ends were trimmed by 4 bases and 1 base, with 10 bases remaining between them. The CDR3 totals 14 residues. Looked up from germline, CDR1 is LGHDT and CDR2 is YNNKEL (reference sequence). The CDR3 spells CASSRGLFQETQYF. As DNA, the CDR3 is TGTGCCAGCAGCCGAGGACTTTTCCAAGAGACCCAGTACTTC.

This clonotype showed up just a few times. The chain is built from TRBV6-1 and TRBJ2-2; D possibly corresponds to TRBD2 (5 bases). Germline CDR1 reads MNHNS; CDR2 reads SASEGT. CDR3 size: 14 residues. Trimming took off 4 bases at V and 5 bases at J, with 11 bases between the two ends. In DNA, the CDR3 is TGTGCCAGCAGTGGAGCGAGGAGGACCGGGGAGCTGTTTTTT. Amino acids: CASSGARRTGELFF.

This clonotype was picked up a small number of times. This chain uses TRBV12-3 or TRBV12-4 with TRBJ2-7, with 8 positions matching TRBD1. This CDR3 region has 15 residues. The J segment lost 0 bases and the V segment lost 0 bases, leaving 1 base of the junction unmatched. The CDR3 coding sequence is TGTGCCAGCAGTTTAGCCAGGGGGCGCTCCTACGAGCAGTACTTC. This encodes CASSLARGRSYEQYF.

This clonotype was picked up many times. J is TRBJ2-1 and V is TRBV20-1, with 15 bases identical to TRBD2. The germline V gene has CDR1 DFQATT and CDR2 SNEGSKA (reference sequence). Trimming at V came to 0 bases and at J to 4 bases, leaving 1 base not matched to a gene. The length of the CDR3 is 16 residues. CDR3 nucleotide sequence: TGCAGTGCTAGAGAGGGACTAGCGGGGGGTTACAATGAGCAGTTCTTC. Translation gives CSAREGLAGGYNEQFF.

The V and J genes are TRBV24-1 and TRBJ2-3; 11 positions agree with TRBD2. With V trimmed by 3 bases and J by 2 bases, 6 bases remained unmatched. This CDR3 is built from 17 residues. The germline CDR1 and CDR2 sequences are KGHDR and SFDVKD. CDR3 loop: CATSDIGLAGFTDTQYF. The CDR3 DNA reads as TGTGCCACCAGTGATATCGGACTAGCGGGCTTCACAGATACGCAGTATTTT.

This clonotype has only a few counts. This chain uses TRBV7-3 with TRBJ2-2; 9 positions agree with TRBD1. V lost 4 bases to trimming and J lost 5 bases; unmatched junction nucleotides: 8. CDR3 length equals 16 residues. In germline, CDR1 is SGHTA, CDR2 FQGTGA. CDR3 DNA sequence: TGTGCCAGCAGCTCCCCCTCCGGGACAGGGACCGGGGAGCTGTTTTTT. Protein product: CASSSPSGTGTGELFF.

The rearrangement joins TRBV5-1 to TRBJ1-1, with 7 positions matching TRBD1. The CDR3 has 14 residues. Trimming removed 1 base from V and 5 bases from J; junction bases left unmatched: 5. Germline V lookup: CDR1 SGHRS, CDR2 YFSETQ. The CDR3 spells CASSLYRGDTEAFF. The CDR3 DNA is TGCGCCAGCAGCTTGTACAGGGGAGATACTGAAGCTTTCTTT.

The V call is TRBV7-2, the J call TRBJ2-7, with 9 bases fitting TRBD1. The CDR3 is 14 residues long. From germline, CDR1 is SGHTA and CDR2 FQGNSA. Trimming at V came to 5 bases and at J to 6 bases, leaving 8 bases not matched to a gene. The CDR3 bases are TGTGCCAGCAGCCCCGGGACAGGGAAACGCGAGCAGTACTTC. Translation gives CASSPGTGKREQYF.

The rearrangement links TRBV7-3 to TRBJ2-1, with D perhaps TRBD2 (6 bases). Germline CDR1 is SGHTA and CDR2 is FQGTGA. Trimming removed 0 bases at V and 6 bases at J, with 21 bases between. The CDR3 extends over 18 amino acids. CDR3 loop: CASSLTKTGLLASNEQFF. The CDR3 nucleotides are TGTGCCAGCAGCTTAACTAAAACAGGCCTACTAGCTTCCAATGAGCAGTTCTTC. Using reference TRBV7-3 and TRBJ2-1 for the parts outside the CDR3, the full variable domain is GAGVSQTPSNKVTEKGKYVELRCDPISGHTALYWYRQSLGQGPEFLIYFQGTGAADDSGLPNDRFFAVRPEGSVSTLKIQRTERGDSAVYLCASSLTKTGLLASNEQFFGPGTRLTVL.

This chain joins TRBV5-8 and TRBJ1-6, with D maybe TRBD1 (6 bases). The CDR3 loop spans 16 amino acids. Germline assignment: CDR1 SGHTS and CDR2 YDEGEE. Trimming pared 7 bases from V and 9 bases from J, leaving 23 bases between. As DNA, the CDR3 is TGTGCCAGCGGCCCCGAGCCGACAGGTATAACTTCACCCCTCCACTTT. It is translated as CASGPEPTGITSPLHF.

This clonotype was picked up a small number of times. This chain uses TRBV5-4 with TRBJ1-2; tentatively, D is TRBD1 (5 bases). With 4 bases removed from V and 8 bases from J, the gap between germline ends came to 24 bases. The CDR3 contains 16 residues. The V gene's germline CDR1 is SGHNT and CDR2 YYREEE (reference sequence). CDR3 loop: CASSLLGDSRPWGYTF. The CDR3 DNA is TGTGCCAGCAGCCTACTAGGGGACTCGCGCCCTTGGGGCTACACCTTC.

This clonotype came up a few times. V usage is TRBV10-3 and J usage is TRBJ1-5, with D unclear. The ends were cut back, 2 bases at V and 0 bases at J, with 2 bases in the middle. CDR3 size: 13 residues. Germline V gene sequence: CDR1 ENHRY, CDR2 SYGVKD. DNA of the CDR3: TGTGCCATCAGTGAGACTAGCAATCAGCCCCAGCATTTT. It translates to CAISETSNQPQHF.